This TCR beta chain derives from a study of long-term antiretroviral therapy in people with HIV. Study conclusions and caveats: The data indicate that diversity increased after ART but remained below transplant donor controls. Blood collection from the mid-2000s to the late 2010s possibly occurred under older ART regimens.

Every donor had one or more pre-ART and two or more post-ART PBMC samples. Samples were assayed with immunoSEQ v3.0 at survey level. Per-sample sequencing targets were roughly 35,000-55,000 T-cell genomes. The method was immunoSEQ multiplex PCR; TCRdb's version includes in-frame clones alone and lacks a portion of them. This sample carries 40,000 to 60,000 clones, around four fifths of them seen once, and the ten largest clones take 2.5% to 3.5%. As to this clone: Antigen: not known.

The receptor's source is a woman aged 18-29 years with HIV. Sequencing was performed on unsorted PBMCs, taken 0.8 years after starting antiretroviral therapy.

DNA of the CDR3: TGTGCCAGCAGCGGTTGGACTAGCGGGAGTAGGGAGACCCAGTACTTC. Its protein product is CASSGWTSGSRETQYF. This rearrangement joins TRBV9 to TRBJ2-5, with 13 bases lining up with TRBD2. V lost 3 bases, J lost 5 bases, and 7 bases stayed unmatched. In germline, CDR1 is SGDLS, CDR2 YYNGEE. This CDR3 has 16 residues.